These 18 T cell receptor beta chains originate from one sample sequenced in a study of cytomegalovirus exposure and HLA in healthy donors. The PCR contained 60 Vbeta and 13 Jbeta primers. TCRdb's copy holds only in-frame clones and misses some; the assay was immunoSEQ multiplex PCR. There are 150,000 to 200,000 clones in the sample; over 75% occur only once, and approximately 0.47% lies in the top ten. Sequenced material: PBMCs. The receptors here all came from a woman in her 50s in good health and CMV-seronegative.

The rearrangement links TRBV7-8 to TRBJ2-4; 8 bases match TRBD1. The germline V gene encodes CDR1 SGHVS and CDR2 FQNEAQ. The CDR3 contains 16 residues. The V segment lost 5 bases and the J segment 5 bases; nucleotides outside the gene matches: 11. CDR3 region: CASSRDRIARENIQYF. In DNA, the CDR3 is TGTGCCAGCAGCCGGGACAGGATCGCGCGTGAAAACATTCAGTACTTC.

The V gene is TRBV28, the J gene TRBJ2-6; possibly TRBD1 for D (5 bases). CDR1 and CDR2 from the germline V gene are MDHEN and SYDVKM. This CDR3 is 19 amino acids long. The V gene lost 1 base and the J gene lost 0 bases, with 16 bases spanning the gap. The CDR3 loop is CASSLYSAGLISGANVLTF. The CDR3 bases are TGTGCCAGCAGTTTATATTCGGCAGGGCTCATCTCTGGGGCCAACGTCCTGACTTTC.

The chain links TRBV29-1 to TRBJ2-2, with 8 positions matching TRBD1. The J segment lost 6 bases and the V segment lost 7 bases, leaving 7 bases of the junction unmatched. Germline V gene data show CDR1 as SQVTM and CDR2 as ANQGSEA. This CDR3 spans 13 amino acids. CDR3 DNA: TGCAGCGCCGACAGGGGCCACCCCGGGGAGCTGTTTTTT. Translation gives CSADRGHPGELFF.

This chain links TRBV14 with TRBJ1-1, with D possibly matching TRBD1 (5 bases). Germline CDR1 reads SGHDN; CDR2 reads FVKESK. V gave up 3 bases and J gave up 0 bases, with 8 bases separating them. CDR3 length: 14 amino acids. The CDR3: CASSHLTVNTEAFF. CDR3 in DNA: TGTGCCAGCAGCCACCTGACAGTGAACACTGAAGCTTTCTTT.

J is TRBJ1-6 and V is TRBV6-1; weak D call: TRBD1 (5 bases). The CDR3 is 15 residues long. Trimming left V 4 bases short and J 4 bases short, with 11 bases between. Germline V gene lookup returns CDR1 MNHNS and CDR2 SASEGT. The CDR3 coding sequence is TGTGCCAGCAGTGCAAGGACACCTTATAATTCACCCCTCCACTTT. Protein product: CASSARTPYNSPLHF.

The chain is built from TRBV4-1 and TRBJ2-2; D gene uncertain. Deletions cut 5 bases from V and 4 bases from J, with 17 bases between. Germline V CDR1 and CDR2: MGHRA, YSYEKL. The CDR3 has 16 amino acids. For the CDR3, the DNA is TGCGCCAGCAGCGCCCTCGGAGCCCCGATCACCGGGGAGCTGTTTTTT. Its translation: CASSALGAPITGELFF.

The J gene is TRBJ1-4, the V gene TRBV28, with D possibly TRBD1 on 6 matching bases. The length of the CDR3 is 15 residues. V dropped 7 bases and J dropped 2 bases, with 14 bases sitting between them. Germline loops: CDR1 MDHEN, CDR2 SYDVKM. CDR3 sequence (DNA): TGTGCCAGCACTAATTCCAGGGGTACTAATGAAAAACTGTTTTTT. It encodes CASTNSRGTNEKLFF. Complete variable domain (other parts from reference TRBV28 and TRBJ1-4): DVKVTQSSRYLVKRTGEKVFLECVQDMDHENMFWYRQDPGLGLRLIYFSYDVKMKEKGDIPEGYSVSREKKERFSLILESASTNQTSMYLCASTNSRGTNEKLFFGSGTQLSVL.

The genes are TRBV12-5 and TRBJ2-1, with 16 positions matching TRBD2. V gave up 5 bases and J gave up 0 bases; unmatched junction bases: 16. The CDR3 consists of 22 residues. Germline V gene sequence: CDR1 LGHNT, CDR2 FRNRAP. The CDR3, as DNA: TGTGCTAGTGGTCCTACTTGGTTGGCCGGGACTAGCGGGGGGGTCTCCTACAATGAGCAGTTCTTC. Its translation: CASGPTWLAGTSGGVSYNEQFF.

CDR3 DNA: TGCGCCAGCAGCTTGGTGGGGGGGGACTATGGCTACACCTTC. Translation: CASSLVGGDYGYTF. The chain has TRBV5-1 and TRBJ1-2; tentatively, D is TRBD1 (5 bases). V lost 0 bases, J lost 3 bases, and 9 bases lay in between. The CDR3 runs to 14 residues. Germline V gives CDR1 SGHRS, CDR2 YFSETQ.

The DNA for the CDR3 is TGTGCCAGTAGTATCCTTTTCAGGGGACAGCAGCCCCAGCATTTT. The encoded protein is CASSILFRGQQPQHF. The chain links TRBV19 to TRBJ1-5; 7 nucleotides match TRBD1. The V gene end was trimmed by 3 bases and the J gene end by 7 bases; junction bases not matched to a gene: 9. Germline CDR1 and CDR2: LNHDA and SQIVND (reference sequence). The CDR3 contains 15 residues.

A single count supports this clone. CDR3: CASSVGRETYEQYF. The CDR3 DNA is TGTGCCAGCAGCGTAGGCAGGGAAACATACGAGCAGTACTTC. The chain is built from TRBV9 and TRBJ2-7; D perhaps matches TRBD1 (5 bases). The V end was cut by 0 bases, the J end by 4 bases, with 11 bases between. Germline CDR1 and CDR2: SGDLS and YYNGEE. This CDR3 is 14 amino acids long.

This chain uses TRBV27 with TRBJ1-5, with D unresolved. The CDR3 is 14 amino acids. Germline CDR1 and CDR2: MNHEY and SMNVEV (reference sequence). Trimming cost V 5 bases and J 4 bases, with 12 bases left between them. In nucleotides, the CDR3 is TGTGCCAGCAGTCCTATGGGCCGAAATCAGCCCCAGCATTTT. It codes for CASSPMGRNQPQHF.

CDR3 amino acids: CAISERSADYNEQFF. The CDR3, as DNA: TGTGCCATCAGTGAGAGGTCGGCGGACTACAATGAGCAGTTCTTC. The chain carries TRBV10-3 and TRBJ2-1, with D uncertain. CDR1 is ENHRY, CDR2 SYGVKD, per germline. Trimming took 2 bases from V and 3 from J, leaving 11 bases between them. This CDR3 spans 15 amino acids.

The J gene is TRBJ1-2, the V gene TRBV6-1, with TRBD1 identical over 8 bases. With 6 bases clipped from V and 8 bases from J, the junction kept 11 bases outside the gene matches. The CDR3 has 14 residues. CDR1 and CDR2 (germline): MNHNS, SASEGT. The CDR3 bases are TGTGCCAGCAGCCTCACAGGGGGAGACGAGGGCTACACCTTC. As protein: CASSLTGGDEGYTF.

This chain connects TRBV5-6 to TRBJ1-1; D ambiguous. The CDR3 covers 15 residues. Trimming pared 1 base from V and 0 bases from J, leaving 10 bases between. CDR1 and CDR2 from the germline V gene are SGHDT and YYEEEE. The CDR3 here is CASSLRPRMNTEAFF. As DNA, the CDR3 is TGTGCCAGCAGCTTGCGCCCCAGGATGAACACTGAAGCTTTCTTT.

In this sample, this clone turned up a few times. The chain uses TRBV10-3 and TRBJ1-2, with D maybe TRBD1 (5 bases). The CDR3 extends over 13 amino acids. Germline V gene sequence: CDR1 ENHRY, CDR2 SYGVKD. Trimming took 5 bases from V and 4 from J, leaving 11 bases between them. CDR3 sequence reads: CAISLGLSYGYTF. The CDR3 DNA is TGTGCCATCAGTTTGGGACTGAGCTATGGCTACACCTTC.

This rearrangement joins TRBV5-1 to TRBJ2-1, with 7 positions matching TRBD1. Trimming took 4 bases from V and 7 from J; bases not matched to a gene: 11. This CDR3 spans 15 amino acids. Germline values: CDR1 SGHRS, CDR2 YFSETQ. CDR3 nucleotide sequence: TGCGCCAGCAGCCCGCCAGAGACAGGGAGTAATGAGCAGTTCTTC. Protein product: CASSPPETGSNEQFF.

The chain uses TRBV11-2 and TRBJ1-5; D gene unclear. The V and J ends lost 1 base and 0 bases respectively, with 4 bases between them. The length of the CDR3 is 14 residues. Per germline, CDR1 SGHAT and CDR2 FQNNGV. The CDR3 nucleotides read TGTGCCAGCAGCTTAGTGTATAGCAATCAGCCCCAGCATTTT. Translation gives CASSLVYSNQPQHF.